The clone carrying this T cell receptor beta chain occurred a few times. This sample stems from a study of blood T cell repertoires in COVID-19. This CDR3 comprises 14 residues. The trim removed 8 bases at V and 5 bases at J, leaving 11 bases unmatched. The germline V gene encodes CDR1 WSHSY and CDR2 SAAADI. This table comes from immunoSEQ multiplex PCR, and its TCRdb copy is limited to in-frame clones, with some not included. Counted here are 150,000 to 200,000 clones, 80% to 85% occurring once; the ten biggest clones make up over 2%. The specimen was peripheral blood. The rearrangement links TRBV10-2 to TRBJ2-5; TRBD1 agrees at 7 bases. The source is a human donor with acute or convalescent COVID-19. The donor label of this sample is uncertain. The CDR3 loop is CASGRATRGETQYF. CDR3 nucleotides: TGCGCCAGCGGCCGGGCCACCAGGGGGGAGACCCAGTACTTC.